Listed here are 27 T cell receptor beta chains from one sample, sequenced in a study of graft-versus-host responses after intestinal transplantation. Using immunoSEQ multiplex PCR, the repertoire was profiled, and TCRdb retains in-frame clones only, with some absent. The repertoire has some 45,000 clones, about 95% of them found once; the top ten carry about 1.4%. This specimen consisted of PBMCs, obtained more than 310 days after intestinal transplant. The receptors were sampled from a human patient who received an intestinal transplant, so some T cells may come from the graft donor.

The CDR3 is CASSPARAGELFF. As DNA, the CDR3 is TGTGCCAGCAGCCCGGCCCGGGCCGGGGAGCTGTTTTTT. The chain has TRBV27 and TRBJ2-2; D is undetermined. The CDR3 contains 13 residues. The germline V gene has CDR1 MNHEY and CDR2 SMNVEV (reference sequence). V lost 6 bases to trimming and J lost 6 bases, with 11 bases between them.

This clone has more than one count but fewer than ten. The chain uses TRBV11-2 and TRBJ2-7; 8 bases are shared with TRBD1. The CDR3 has 14 amino acids. With 2 bases clipped from V and 3 bases from J, the junction kept 3 bases outside the gene matches. Germline V gene data show CDR1 as SGHAT and CDR2 as FQNNGV. The CDR3 loop reads CASSLLGQGYEQYF. The CDR3 nucleotides are TGTGCCAGCAGCTTATTAGGACAGGGCTACGAGCAGTACTTC.

The V gene is TRBV27, the J gene TRBJ2-7, with 11 bases fitting TRBD2. This CDR3 contains 15 residues. Trimming cost V 5 bases and J 6 bases; bases outside gene matches: 9. Germline lookup yields CDR1 MNHEY and CDR2 SMNVEV (reference sequence). The CDR3 sequence is CASSLQLAGEGEQYF. The CDR3 bases are TGTGCCAGCAGTCTCCAACTAGCGGGAGAAGGCGAGCAGTACTTC.

The genes are TRBV6-6 and TRBJ1-1; D is ambiguous. The CDR3 is 11 residues long. CDR1 MNHNY and CDR2 SVGAGI come from the germline V gene (reference sequence). The ends were cut back, 6 bases at V and 11 bases at J, with 13 bases in the middle. CDR3 DNA: TGTGCCAGCAGGGCGGGATTTCAGGCTTTCTTT. It specifies CASRAGFQAFF.

A single count supports this clone. The chain combines TRBV29-1 with TRBJ2-7, with 10 positions matching TRBD2. The CDR3 runs 14 residues. Unmatched junction bases numbered 10, after V lost 8 bases and J lost 3 bases. CDR1 is SQVTM, CDR2 ANQGSEA, per germline. The CDR3 DNA is TGCAGCATCCCTAGCGGGAGTCTCGGCTACGAGCAGTACTTC. Its translation is CSIPSGSLGYEQYF.

CDR3 protein: CASSFGGQGGYEQYF. In DNA form, the CDR3 reads TGTGCCAGCAGTTTTGGGGGACAGGGAGGATACGAGCAGTACTTC. V is TRBV27 and J is TRBJ2-7; 9 bases align to TRBD1. The CDR3 loop spans 15 amino acids. The germline gives CDR1 MNHEY, CDR2 SMNVEV (reference sequence). Trimming cost V 3 bases and J 4 bases; bases outside gene matches: 7.

This sequence joins TRBV9 and TRBJ2-1, with unresolved D. This CDR3 spans 13 amino acids. V was cut by 0 bases and J by 9 bases, with 10 bases left in between. Per germline, CDR1 SGDLS and CDR2 YYNGEE. The CDR3 DNA reads TGTGCCAGCAGCGTAGAGACACAACCTGAGCAGTTCTTC. This sequence encodes CASSVETQPEQFF. Based on the CDR3 plus reference TRBV9 and TRBJ2-1, the full variable domain is DSGVTQTPKHLITATGQRVTLRCSPRSGDLSVYWYQQSLDQGLQFLIQYYNGEERAKGNILERFSAQQFPDLHSELNLSSLELGDSALYFCASSVETQPEQFFGPGTRLTVL.

The chain combines TRBV27 with TRBJ1-6; tentative D call: TRBD1 (5 bases). There are 17 residues in the CDR3. Trimming cost V 7 bases and J 4 bases, with 20 bases left between them. The germline V gene has CDR1 MNHEY and CDR2 SMNVEV (reference sequence). The CDR3 DNA is TGTGCCAGCACCCTCACAGGATTTGGAGGGTATAATTCACCCCTCCACTTT. Its protein product is CASTLTGFGGYNSPLHF.

This chain's CDR3 is CAGGVNTEAFF. DNA for the CDR3: TGTGCCGGGGGGGTGAACACTGAAGCTTTCTTT. The chain links TRBV2 to TRBJ1-1; a possible D gene is TRBD1 (5 bases). The CDR3 runs 11 residues. The germline V gene has CDR1 SNHLY and CDR2 FYNNEI. V lost 11 bases and J lost 0, with 7 bases in between.

This rearrangement joins TRBV4-1 to TRBJ1-1, with a weak D call TRBD1 (5 bases). Trimming took off 4 bases at V and 0 bases at J, with 9 bases between the two ends. Germline CDR1 reads MGHRA; CDR2 reads YSYEKL. This CDR3 contains 14 residues. Here the CDR3 DNA reads TGCGCCAGCAGCCGCTGGGGGGTGAACACTGAAGCTTTCTTT. This translates into CASSRWGVNTEAFF.

This CDR3 is CASPPPGQPSYEQYF. CDR3 DNA: TGTGCCAGCCCCCCGCCCGGGCAGCCATCCTACGAGCAGTACTTC. This sequence joins TRBV13 and TRBJ2-7; no clear D gene. Germline V CDR1 and CDR2: PRHDT, FYEKMQ (reference sequence). The CDR3 totals 15 residues. The germline V and J ends were trimmed by 8 bases and 1 base, with 18 bases remaining between them.

The genes are TRBV10-3 and TRBJ2-5; 12 bases match TRBD2. The CDR3 is 19 residues long. J lost 5 bases, V lost 4 bases, and 17 bases had no gene match. Germline values: CDR1 ENHRY, CDR2 SYGVKD. CDR3 DNA sequence: TGTGCCATCAGTGCCGAACTCGGGACTAGCGGGCCGGGCTGGGAGACCCAGTACTTC. Protein product: CAISAELGTSGPGWETQYF.

The V and J genes are TRBV5-1 and TRBJ2-3, with D maybe TRBD1 (5 bases). Germline V gene data show CDR1 as SGHRS and CDR2 as YFSETQ. V shed 0 bases and J shed 4 bases, with 9 bases lying between them. CDR3 length equals 14 residues. CDR3 bases: TGCGCCAGCAGCTTGGCAGGGCTCGCAGATACGCAGTATTTT. Its translation is CASSLAGLADTQYF.

The chain joins TRBV10-2 to TRBJ1-5, with no clear D. With 3 bases removed from V and 2 bases from J, the gap between germline ends came to 5 bases. The CDR3 contains 13 residues. Germline CDR1 is WSHSY and CDR2 is SAAADI. In DNA, the CDR3 is TGCGCCAGCAGTGAAGGAGGCAATCAGCCCCAGCATTTT. This codes for CASSEGGNQPQHF.

The chain links TRBV6-6 to TRBJ2-1; 12 nucleotides line up with TRBD2. CDR3 size: 16 residues. With 6 bases clipped from V and 14 bases from J, the junction kept 17 bases outside the gene matches. Germline V gene data show CDR1 as MNHNY and CDR2 as SVGAGI (reference sequence). CDR3 sequence: CASSDSPSGGALGEFF. The DNA of the CDR3 is TGTGCCAGCAGCGATTCACCTAGCGGGGGGGCGCTGGGGGAGTTCTTC.

Only one count was recorded for this clone. A read error may account for a junction end that differs from germline. The V call is TRBV5-1, the J call TRBJ2-1; 9 bases align to TRBD1. Per the germline V gene, CDR1 is SGHRS and CDR2 is YFSETQ. The CDR3 is 15 residues long. CDR3 sequence: CASSTGTGSSNAQFF. The DNA for the CDR3 is TGCGCCAGCAGCACCGGGACAGGGTCGAGTAATGCGCAGTTCTTC.

The rearrangement joins TRBV2 to TRBJ1-5; no clear D. The CDR3 covers 14 residues. CDR1 and CDR2 (germline): SNHLY, FYNNEI. The V gene lost 7 bases and the J gene lost 5 bases, with 15 bases spanning the gap. DNA of the CDR3: TGTGCCAGCACTCAGACTTCGGAAGATCAGCCCCAGCATTTT. Protein product: CASTQTSEDQPQHF.

The chain has TRBV6-4 and TRBJ2-2; D may be TRBD1 or TRBD2 (5 bases each). Germline assignment: CDR1 MRHNA and CDR2 SNTAGT. The CDR3 spans 16 residues. Trimming took off 5 bases at V and 5 bases at J, with 18 bases between the two ends. CDR3 loop: CASSPGTLAGTGELFF. In DNA, the CDR3 is TGTGCCAGCAGTCCCGGGACCCTGGCAGGGACCGGGGAGCTGTTTTTT.

CDR3 sequence: CAISESTGALGNTIYF. The CDR3 DNA sequence: TGTGCCATCAGTGAGTCGACAGGGGCGCTAGGAAACACCATATATTTT. This chain links TRBV10-3 with TRBJ1-3; 8 bases are a match to TRBD1. The CDR3 has 16 amino acids. From germline, CDR1 is ENHRY and CDR2 SYGVKD. With V trimmed by 0 bases and J by 4 bases, 5 bases remained unmatched.

The chain links TRBV25-1 to TRBJ2-4; TRBD2 might be the D (6 bases). CDR1 and CDR2 (germline): MGHDK, SYGVNS. The ends were cut back, 6 bases at V and 1 base at J, with 10 bases in the middle. The CDR3 length is 14 residues. DNA of the CDR3: TGTGCCAGCAGCCTTGCGGGGGCCAAAAACATTCAGTACTTC. Its translation: CASSLAGAKNIQYF.

The chain uses TRBV13 and TRBJ2-1; 7 bases agree with TRBD1. CDR1 is PRHDT, CDR2 FYEKMQ, per germline (reference sequence). The CDR3 runs to 14 residues. Trimming removed 9 bases from V and 8 bases from J; junction bases left unmatched: 13. CDR3 region: CASLPQGDGDEQFF. DNA for the CDR3: TGTGCCAGTCTCCCTCAGGGGGACGGGGATGAGCAGTTCTTC.

The chain employs TRBV10-1 and TRBJ2-1; D is possibly TRBD2 (6 bases). There are 15 residues in the CDR3. Deletions cut 0 bases from V and 3 bases from J, with 9 bases between. From germline, CDR1 is WNHNN and CDR2 SYGVQD (reference sequence). Here the CDR3 DNA reads TGCGCCAGCAGTGAGTCGATGGGGGGCTACAATGAGCAGTTCTTC. Translation gives CASSESMGGYNEQFF.

This sequence joins TRBV2 and TRBJ1-6; D may be TRBD1 (5 bases). Germline V lookup: CDR1 SNHLY, CDR2 FYNNEI. The CDR3 spans 16 residues. Trimming pared 7 bases from V and 1 base from J, leaving 14 bases between. CDR3 protein: CASKQEGTSYNSPLHF. Written as DNA, the CDR3 is TGTGCCAGCAAACAGGAGGGTACTTCCTATAATTCACCCCTCCACTTT.

V usage is TRBV27 and J usage is TRBJ2-5, with no clear D. Germline assignment: CDR1 MNHEY and CDR2 SMNVEV (reference sequence). This CDR3 contains 13 residues. V lost 5 bases and J 5 bases, leaving 12 bases between the germline ends. The chain's CDR3 is CASSPSTGETQYF. Here the CDR3 DNA reads TGTGCCAGCAGTCCCTCGACCGGGGAGACCCAGTACTTC.

V and J are TRBV7-9 and TRBJ1-2; 7 bases align to TRBD1. This CDR3 has 14 residues. The V and J ends lost 7 bases and 4 bases, in that order; junction bases with no gene match: 9. The V gene's germline CDR1 is SEHNR and CDR2 FQNEAQ (reference sequence). CDR3 bases: TGTGCCAGCACCCAGGGGGGGACAGTCTATGGCTACACCTTC. Translated: CASTQGGTVYGYTF.

The J gene is TRBJ2-7, the V gene TRBV6-6; perhaps TRBD1 as D (5 bases). Germline CDR1 and CDR2: MNHNY and SVGAGI (reference sequence). V dropped 5 bases and J dropped 6 bases, with 11 bases sitting between them. The CDR3 totals 12 residues. Here the CDR3 DNA reads TGTGCCAGCAGTCTCTCAGGGTCCGAGCAGTACTTC. Translating it yields CASSLSGSEQYF.

The chain combines TRBV2 with TRBJ2-2; the D gene is possibly TRBD2 (6 bases). The CDR3 is 14 amino acids. Trimming cost V 3 bases and J 6 bases, with 11 bases left between them. The germline CDR1 and CDR2 sequences are SNHLY and FYNNEI. The CDR3 region has the DNA TGTGCCAGCAGTGAGGAAGCGGGTTCCGGGGAGCTGTTTTTT. Protein: CASSEEAGSGELFF.